The clone carrying this T cell receptor (beta chain) was found a few times. Antigen specificity is unknown. The data derive from a study of T-cell memory formation after mild COVID-19. At the level of the study: The two donors had largely donor-specific TCR clusters.

Study-wide findings and caveats: Clones contracting over day 15 to 85 were CD4/CD8 balanced, with later expanders leaning CD4+. Researchers found some responding clones in pre-infection memory, a sign that cross-reactive memory joined.

The germline V gene encodes CDR1 MGHDK and CDR2 SYGVNS. V was shortened by 1 base and J by 5 bases, with 12 bases between the two germline ends. This CDR3 contains 15 residues. UMIs and sample barcodes were carried by the TCR alpha and TCR beta cDNA libraries that 5'RACE produced using constant-segment primers. TCRdb recomputed calls from the 5' RACE reads with MiXCR, one row per CDR3 protein. Here the sample spans some 64,000 distinct CDR3 sequences, about 9.4% being singletons. Sequencing was carried out using PBMCs or a T cell subset sorted from them (not recorded which). The sequence was obtained from a man aged 18 to 30 who had mild COVID-19 (a few samples of this study predate the infection). Cell type and time point are not known. V usage is TRBV25-1 and J usage is TRBJ2-1; TRBD2 might be the D (6 bases). CDR3: CASSEFRGRNNEQFF. DNA of the CDR3: TGTGCCAGCAGTGAATTCCGGGGGAGAAACAATGAGCAGTTCTTC.